This record covers a single T cell receptor beta chain. Its antigen is unidentified. This specimen comes from a study of CD8 T cells in ankylosing spondylitis. Regarding the study as a whole: A TCR beta motif made of 7 to 9 highly homologous variants seemed typical of ankylosing spondylitis blood. Disease-linked clones bore a CD8+ phenotype and were relatively rare in peripheral blood. There were earlier reports of some motif variants in reactive arthritis synovial fluid and blood.

TCRdb reanalysed the 5' RACE reads using MiXCR and keeps one entry per CDR3 protein. The repertoire holds roughly 160,000 distinct CDR3 sequences, just over 9.5% seen once, with around 15% in the top ten. V dropped 10 bases and J dropped 0; count of bases not matched to a gene: 2. This CDR3 comprises 14 residues. CDR1 and CDR2 from the germline V gene are SNHLY and FYNNEI. Sequences were obtained from blood, either unsorted or a sorted T cell fraction (not recorded which). The receptor comes from a female donor with ankylosing spondylitis or in good health (not recorded which). The V gene is TRBV2, the J gene TRBJ2-1; 11 nucleotides match TRBD2. CDR3 loop: CATLAGDSYNEQFF. The CDR3 bases are TGTGCCACACTAGCGGGGGACTCCTACAATGAGCAGTTCTTC.